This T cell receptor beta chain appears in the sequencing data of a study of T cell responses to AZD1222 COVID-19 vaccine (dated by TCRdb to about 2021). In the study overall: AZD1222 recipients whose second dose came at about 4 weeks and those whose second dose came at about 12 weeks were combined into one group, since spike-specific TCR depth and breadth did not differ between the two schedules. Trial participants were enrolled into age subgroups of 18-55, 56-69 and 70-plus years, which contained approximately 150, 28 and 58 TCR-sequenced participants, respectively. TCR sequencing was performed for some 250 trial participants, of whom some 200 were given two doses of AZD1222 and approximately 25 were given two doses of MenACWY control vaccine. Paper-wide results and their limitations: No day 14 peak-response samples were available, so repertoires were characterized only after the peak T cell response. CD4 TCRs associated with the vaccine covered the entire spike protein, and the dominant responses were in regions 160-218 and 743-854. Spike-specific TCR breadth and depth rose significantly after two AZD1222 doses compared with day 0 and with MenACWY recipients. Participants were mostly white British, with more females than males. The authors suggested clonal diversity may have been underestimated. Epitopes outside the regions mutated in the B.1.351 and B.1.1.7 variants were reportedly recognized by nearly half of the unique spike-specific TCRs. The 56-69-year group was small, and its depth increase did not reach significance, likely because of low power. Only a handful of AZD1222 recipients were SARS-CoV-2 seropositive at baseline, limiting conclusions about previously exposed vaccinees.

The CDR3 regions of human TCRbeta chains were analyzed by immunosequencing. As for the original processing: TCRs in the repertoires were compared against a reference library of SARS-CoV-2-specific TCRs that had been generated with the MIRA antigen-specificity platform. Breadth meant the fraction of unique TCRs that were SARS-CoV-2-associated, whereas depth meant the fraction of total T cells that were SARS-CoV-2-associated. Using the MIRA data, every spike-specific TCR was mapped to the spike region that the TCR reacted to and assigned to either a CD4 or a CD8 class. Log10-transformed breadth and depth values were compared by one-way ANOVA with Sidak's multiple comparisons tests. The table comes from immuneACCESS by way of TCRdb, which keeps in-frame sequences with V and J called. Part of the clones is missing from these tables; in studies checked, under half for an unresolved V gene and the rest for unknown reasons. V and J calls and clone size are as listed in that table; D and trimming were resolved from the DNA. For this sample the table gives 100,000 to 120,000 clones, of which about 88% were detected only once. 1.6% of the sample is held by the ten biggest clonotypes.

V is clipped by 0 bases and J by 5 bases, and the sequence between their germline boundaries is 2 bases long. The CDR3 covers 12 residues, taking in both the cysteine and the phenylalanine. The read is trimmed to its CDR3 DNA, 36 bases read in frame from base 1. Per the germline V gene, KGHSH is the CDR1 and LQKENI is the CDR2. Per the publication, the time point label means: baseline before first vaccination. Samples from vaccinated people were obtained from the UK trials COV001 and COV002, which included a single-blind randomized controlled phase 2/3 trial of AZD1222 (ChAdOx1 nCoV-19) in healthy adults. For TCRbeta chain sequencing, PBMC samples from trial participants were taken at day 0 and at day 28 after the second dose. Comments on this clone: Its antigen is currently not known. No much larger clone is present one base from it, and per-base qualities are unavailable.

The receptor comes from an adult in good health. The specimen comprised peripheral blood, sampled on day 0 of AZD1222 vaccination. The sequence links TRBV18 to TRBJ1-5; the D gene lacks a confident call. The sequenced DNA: TGTGCCAGCTCACCACCGGATCAGCCCCAGCATTTT. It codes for CASSPPDQPQHF.